These 20 T cell receptor beta chains were sequenced from one sample in a study of a mutant IDH1 vaccine in newly diagnosed glioma. Data came from immunoSEQ multiplex PCR; TCRdb stores just in-frame clones and leaves some out. The sample shows tens of thousands of clones, around 80% of them seen only once. The time point denotes: week 23, last vaccination. The study gave 300 ug of mutant IDH1 20-mer peptide per vaccine dose, with topical imiquimod. Their antigen targets remain unknown. The sequencing used PBMCs, collected from a glioma patient whose treatment included an IDH1 peptide vaccine. The receptors derive from a man aged 35-49 years with glioma.

This clone was observed a handful of times. The chain recombines TRBV19 with TRBJ1-5; D is perhaps TRBD1 (5 bases). Germline V gene data show CDR1 as LNHDA and CDR2 as SQIVND (reference sequence). The length of the CDR3 is 15 residues. The CDR3 sequence is CGSGTNLQRHQPQHF. CDR3 nucleotide sequence: TGTGGCTCCGGGACCAATCTTCAGAGGCATCAGCCCCAGCATTTT. The variable domain in full, completed from reference TRBV19 and TRBJ1-5, reads DGGITQSPKYLFRKEGQNVTLSCEQNLNHDAMYWYRQDPGQGLRLIYYSQIVNDFQKGDIAEGYSVSREKKESFPLTVTSAQKNPTAFYLCGSGTNLQRHQPQHFGDGTRLSIL.

In nucleotides, the CDR3 is TGTGCCAGCAGCCGCGAGAGGGGGCACTCACCCCTCCACTTT. This encodes CASSRERGHSPLHF. The rearrangement links TRBV6-5 to TRBJ1-6; 7 bases match TRBD1. V was clipped by 6 bases and J by 10 bases; unmatched bases: 9. This CDR3 spans 14 amino acids. CDR1 and CDR2 (germline): MNHEY, SVGAGI.

The chain recombines TRBV5-4 with TRBJ1-6; 10 bases map to TRBD1. CDR3 length equals 15 residues. CDR1 SGHNT and CDR2 YYREEE come from the germline V gene (reference sequence). V shed 5 bases, J shed 8 bases, and the junction held 7 bases outside the gene matches. The CDR3 sequence is CASSQATGGHSPLHF. DNA for the CDR3: TGTGCCAGCAGTCAGGCGACAGGGGGCCATTCACCCCTCCACTTT.

This chain joins TRBV19 and TRBJ1-5, with a weak D call TRBD1 (5 bases). V was trimmed by 3 bases and J by 10 bases, leaving 16 bases between them. Germline V gene data show CDR1 as LNHDA and CDR2 as SQIVND (reference sequence). This CDR3 region has 14 residues. The CDR3 DNA sequence: TGTGCCAGTAGTATGGGGGACCGTTCTGAACCCCAGCATTTT. This encodes CASSMGDRSEPQHF.

This clone has just one count. The chain links TRBV7-8 to TRBJ2-7; D may be TRBD1 (5 bases). V was cut by 3 bases and J by 4 bases, with 13 bases left in between. Looked up from germline, CDR1 is SGHVS and CDR2 is FQNEAQ. CDR3 length equals 14 residues. CDR3 DNA sequence: TGTGCCAGCAGCTTTACAGGTTTTTGGTACGAGCAGTACTTC. Its protein is CASSFTGFWYEQYF. The full variable domain, with the rest looked up from reference TRBV7-8 and TRBJ2-7, is GAGVSQSPRYKVAKRGQDVALRCDPISGHVSLFWYQQALGQGPEFLTYFQNEAQLDKSGLPSDRFFAERPEGSVSTLKIQRTQQEDSAVYLCASSFTGFWYEQYFGPGTRLTVT.

This rearrangement joins TRBV2 to TRBJ2-7; a weak D match, TRBD1 (7 bases). This CDR3 contains 14 residues. V lost 8 bases and J 3 bases, leaving 17 bases between the germline ends. The germline V gene encodes CDR1 SNHLY and CDR2 FYNNEI. The CDR3 bases are TGTGCCAGCCGAAGGCGGGACAGCAACTACGAGCAGTACTTC. Its translation is CASRRRDSNYEQYF.

CDR3 sequence: CASSPLSGDYGYTF. The CDR3 DNA reads as TGTGCCAGCAGCCCCCTGTCCGGCGACTATGGCTACACCTTC. The rearrangement links TRBV7-8 to TRBJ1-2; D unresolved. This CDR3 comprises 14 residues. Deletions cut 5 bases from V and 3 bases from J, with 13 bases between. Germline V gene data show CDR1 as SGHVS and CDR2 as FQNEAQ. The full variable domain, rest sourced from reference TRBV7-8 and TRBJ1-2, is GAGVSQSPRYKVAKRGQDVALRCDPISGHVSLFWYQQALGQGPEFLTYFQNEAQLDKSGLPSDRFFAERPEGSVSTLKIQRTQQEDSAVYLCASSPLSGDYGYTFGSGTRLTVV.

The chain combines TRBV5-6 with TRBJ2-4; 9 positions match TRBD1. This CDR3 has 18 residues. CDR1 is SGHDT, CDR2 YYEEEE, per germline. The V and J ends lost 4 bases and 1 base, in that order; junction bases with no gene match: 12. Here the CDR3 reads CASSPHLRQGEAKNIQYF. CDR3 nucleotides: TGTGCCAGCAGCCCTCACCTTCGACAGGGGGAGGCCAAAAACATTCAGTACTTC. Supplemented by reference TRBV5-6 and TRBJ2-4, the full variable domain reads DAGVTQSPTHLIKTRGQQVTLRCSPKSGHDTVSWYQQALGQGPQFIFQYYEEEERQRGNFPDRFSGHQFPNYSSELNVNALLLGDSALYLCASSPHLRQGEAKNIQYFGAGTRLSVL.

This clone was observed a handful of times. This chain uses TRBV19 with TRBJ2-3; a weak D match, TRBD1 (5 bases). The CDR3 consists of 15 residues. Trimming left V 5 bases short and J 0 bases short, with 12 bases between. In germline, CDR1 is LNHDA, CDR2 SQIVND (reference sequence). The CDR3 region has the DNA TGTGCCAGTAGTGACCAGGGCGGAAGCACAGATACGCAGTATTTT. It codes for CASSDQGGSTDTQYF. Supplemented by reference TRBV19 and TRBJ2-3, the full variable domain reads DGGITQSPKYLFRKEGQNVTLSCEQNLNHDAMYWYRQDPGQGLRLIYYSQIVNDFQKGDIAEGYSVSREKKESFPLTVTSAQKNPTAFYLCASSDQGGSTDTQYFGPGTRLTVL.

This clone was detected only a few times. The chain combines TRBV5-1 with TRBJ2-2; 10 bases map to TRBD1. This CDR3 region has 17 residues. Germline CDR1 and CDR2: SGHRS and YFSETQ. J was trimmed by 6 bases and V by 5 bases; bases with no gene match: 13. The CDR3 DNA follows: TGCGCCAGCAGTCGTCTGCTCCCGGGACAGGGGTCCGGGGAGCTGTTTTTT. As protein: CASSRLLPGQGSGELFF.

This clone has a single count. This chain uses TRBV5-1 with TRBJ2-7; D is perhaps TRBD1 or TRBD2 (6 bases each). Trimming left V 0 bases short and J 2 bases short, with 18 bases between. The CDR3 runs 17 residues. Per germline, CDR1 SGHRS and CDR2 YFSETQ. The CDR3 nucleotides are TGCGCCAGCAGCTTGGCCGGGGTCCCGGGGGCGCCCTACGAGCAGTACTTC. Protein sequence: CASSLAGVPGAPYEQYF.

The V call is TRBV6-5, the J call TRBJ1-2; weak D call: TRBD1 (5 bases). V dropped 7 bases and J dropped 6 bases, with 21 bases sitting between them. CDR1 and CDR2 (germline): MNHEY, SVGAGI. The CDR3 consists of 15 residues. The CDR3 loop reads CASKLSPGGSHGYTF. As DNA, the CDR3 is TGTGCCAGCAAACTTTCGCCGGGGGGGTCCCATGGCTACACCTTC.

The chain is built from TRBV5-6 and TRBJ1-4; D not certain. Germline CDR1 is SGHDT and CDR2 is YYEEEE. Trimming took off 2 bases at V and 8 bases at J, with 10 bases between the two ends. This CDR3 has 13 amino acids. The DNA for the CDR3 is TGTGCCAGCAGCTTAGTCCCAAGGGAAAAACTGTTTTTT. Protein product: CASSLVPREKLFF.

The J gene is TRBJ2-5, the V gene TRBV10-1; D remains ambiguous. The germline CDR1 and CDR2 sequences are WNHNN and SYGVQD (reference sequence). This CDR3 comprises 14 residues. V shed 3 bases and J shed 0 bases, with 8 bases lying between them. This CDR3 reads CASSEGDDQETQYF. DNA of the CDR3: TGCGCCAGCAGTGAAGGTGACGACCAAGAGACCCAGTACTTC.

CDR3 coding DNA: TGTGCCAGCAGCCAAGATTTTCTCCCCCCGGGACTAGCGGGGGCCTCCTACGAGCAGTACTTC. Its translation is CASSQDFLPPGLAGASYEQYF. V and J are TRBV4-2 and TRBJ2-7; 14 nucleotides line up with TRBD2. The CDR3 is 21 amino acids. Germline CDR1 and CDR2: LGHNA and YNFKEQ. The V and J ends lost 0 bases and 0 bases, in that order; junction bases with no gene match: 13.

V and J are TRBV27 and TRBJ2-4; perhaps TRBD2 as D (5 bases). The CDR3 has 13 amino acids. Germline V lookup: CDR1 MNHEY, CDR2 SMNVEV (reference sequence). Trimming pared 5 bases from V and 2 bases from J, leaving 7 bases between. The CDR3, as DNA: TGTGCCAGCAGTCCGGGGTCCAAAAACATTCAGTACTTC. Protein product: CASSPGSKNIQYF.

J is TRBJ2-7 and V is TRBV9; 7 bases fit TRBD1. Germline V gene sequence: CDR1 SGDLS, CDR2 YYNGEE. The CDR3 runs to 13 residues. V shed 4 bases and J 4 bases; nucleotides not matched to a gene: 5. The DNA for the CDR3 is TGTGCCAGCAGCCCGACAGGGAATTACGAGCAGTACTTC. Its protein product is CASSPTGNYEQYF.

The chain couples TRBV21-1 to TRBJ2-5; the table's D gene call, TRBD1, was not cross checked with the DNA. TRBV21-1 is flagged as a pseudogene. There are 13 residues in the CDR3. The CDR3 region has the DNA TGTGCCAGCCCCGGACAGTCCCGGTCAGCCCAGTACTTC. The encoded protein is CASPGQSRSAQYF.

The chain is built from TRBV30 and TRBJ2-7; 8 nucleotides align to TRBD2. Germline CDR1 is GTSNPN and CDR2 is SVGIG (reference sequence). The CDR3 totals 13 residues. Losses at the gene ends were 0 bases for V and 3 bases for J; bases not matched to a gene: 1. The CDR3 coding sequence is TGTGCCTGGAGTGTAGGGACTAGCTACGAGCAGTACTTC. Translation gives CAWSVGTSYEQYF.

CDR3 DNA: TGTGCCTGCGCACCGGGAATCTATGGCTACACCTTC. This translates into CACAPGIYGYTF. This rearrangement joins TRBV30 to TRBJ1-2; D not certain. CDR3 size: 12 residues. Trimming pared 6 bases from V and 4 bases from J, leaving 12 bases between. From germline, CDR1 is GTSNPN and CDR2 SVGIG (reference sequence).